This T cell receptor (beta chain) comes out of a study of blood T cell repertoires in COVID-19. Background on the study: T cells, B-cell-depleted T cells, or PBMCs supplied cDNA or gDNA.

Seattle enrolled patients during active infection and tracked them longitudinally. V gave up 2 bases and J gave up 9 bases, with 9 bases separating them. The germline V gene has CDR1 SGHNT and CDR2 YYREEE (reference sequence). The CDR3 totals 12 residues. Original processing methods: Cell counts per sample came from amplifying reference gene primers. The assay was immunoSEQ multiplex PCR, and TCRdb's table has in-frame clones only and misses some. For V, J and clone size, that table is used; D and trimming come from the DNA. The repertoire holds over 250,000 clones, with less than 85% as singletons. Sequenced sample: peripheral blood. The chain employs TRBV5-4 and TRBJ2-1, with a possible D match to TRBD1 (5 bases). The source of this sequence is a human donor with COVID-19, enrolled during active disease. The donor label of this sample is uncertain. In DNA form, the CDR3 reads TGTGCCAGCAGCTTTGCAAGGGGTGAGCAGTTCTTC. The encoded protein is CASSFARGEQFF.